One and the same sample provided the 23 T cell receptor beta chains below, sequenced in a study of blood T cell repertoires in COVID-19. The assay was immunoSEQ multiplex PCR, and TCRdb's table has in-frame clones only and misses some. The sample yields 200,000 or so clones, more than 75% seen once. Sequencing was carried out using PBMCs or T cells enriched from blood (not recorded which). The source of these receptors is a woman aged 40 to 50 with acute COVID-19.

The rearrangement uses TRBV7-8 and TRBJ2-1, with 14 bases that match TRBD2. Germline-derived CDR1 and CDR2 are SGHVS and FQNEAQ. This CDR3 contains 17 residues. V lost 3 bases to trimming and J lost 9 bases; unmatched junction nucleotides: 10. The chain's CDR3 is CASSFPGTSGRRGEQFF. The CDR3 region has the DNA TGTGCCAGCAGCTTCCCCGGGACTAGCGGGAGAAGAGGTGAGCAGTTCTTC. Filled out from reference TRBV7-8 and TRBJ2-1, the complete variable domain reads GAGVSQSPRYKVAKRGQDVALRCDPISGHVSLFWYQQALGQGPEFLTYFQNEAQLDKSGLPSDRFFAERPEGSVSTLKIQRTQQEDSAVYLCASSFPGTSGRRGEQFFGPGTRLTVL.

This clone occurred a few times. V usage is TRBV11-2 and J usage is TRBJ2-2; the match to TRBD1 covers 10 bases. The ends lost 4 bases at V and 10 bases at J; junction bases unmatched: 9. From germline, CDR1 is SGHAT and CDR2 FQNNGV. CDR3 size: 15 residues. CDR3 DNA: TGTGCCAGCAGCTCTTGGACAGGGGGTTTTGTGGAGCTGTTTTTT. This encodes CASSSWTGGFVELFF.

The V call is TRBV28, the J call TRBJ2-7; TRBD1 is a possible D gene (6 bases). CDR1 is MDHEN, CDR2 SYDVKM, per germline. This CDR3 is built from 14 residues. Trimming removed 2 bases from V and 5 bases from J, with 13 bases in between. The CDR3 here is CASSLGQRGHEQYF. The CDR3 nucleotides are TGTGCCAGCAGTTTAGGACAGCGCGGCCACGAGCAGTACTTC.

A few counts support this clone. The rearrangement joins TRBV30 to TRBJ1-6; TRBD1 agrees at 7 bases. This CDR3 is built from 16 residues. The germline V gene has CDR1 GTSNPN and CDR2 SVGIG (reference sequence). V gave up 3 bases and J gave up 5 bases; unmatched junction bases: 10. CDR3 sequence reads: CAWSQGGQSDNSPLHF. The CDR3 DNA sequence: TGTGCCTGGAGCCAAGGGGGACAGTCTGATAATTCACCCCTCCACTTT.

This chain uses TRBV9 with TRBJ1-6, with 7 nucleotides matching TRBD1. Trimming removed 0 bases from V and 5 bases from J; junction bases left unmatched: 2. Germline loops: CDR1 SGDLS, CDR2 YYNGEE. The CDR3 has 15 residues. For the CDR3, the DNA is TGTGCCAGCAGCGTAGGGGACAGAGATAATTCACCCCTCCACTTT. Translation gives CASSVGDRDNSPLHF.

CDR3 residues: CASSEGAWETQYF. Written as DNA, the CDR3 is TGTGCCAGCAGTGAGGGGGCTTGGGAGACCCAGTACTTC. The gene calls are TRBV2 and TRBJ2-5; perhaps TRBD1 as D (6 bases). This CDR3 has 13 residues. The V and J ends lost 3 bases and 5 bases respectively, with 10 bases between them. Germline loops: CDR1 SNHLY, CDR2 FYNNEI.

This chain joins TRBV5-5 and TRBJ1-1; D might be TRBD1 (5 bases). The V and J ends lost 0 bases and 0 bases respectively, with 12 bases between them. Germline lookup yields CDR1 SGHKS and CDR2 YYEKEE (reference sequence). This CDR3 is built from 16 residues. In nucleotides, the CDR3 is TGTGCCAGCAGCTTGGGATTTACAGGATTGAACACTGAAGCTTTCTTT. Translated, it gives CASSLGFTGLNTEAFF.

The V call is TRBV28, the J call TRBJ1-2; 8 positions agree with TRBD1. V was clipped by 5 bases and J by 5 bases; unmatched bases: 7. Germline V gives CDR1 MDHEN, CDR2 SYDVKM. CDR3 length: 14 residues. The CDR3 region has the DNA TGTGCCAGCAGTCGTGTCAGGGGGCATTATGGCTACACCTTC. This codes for CASSRVRGHYGYTF.

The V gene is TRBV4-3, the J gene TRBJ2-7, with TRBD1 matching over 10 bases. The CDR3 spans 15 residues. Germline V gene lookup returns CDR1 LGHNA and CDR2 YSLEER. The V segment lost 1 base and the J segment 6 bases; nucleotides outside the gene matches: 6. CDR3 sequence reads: CASSQGGQGYSEQYF. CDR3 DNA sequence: TGCGCCAGCAGCCAAGGGGGACAGGGGTATAGCGAGCAGTACTTC.

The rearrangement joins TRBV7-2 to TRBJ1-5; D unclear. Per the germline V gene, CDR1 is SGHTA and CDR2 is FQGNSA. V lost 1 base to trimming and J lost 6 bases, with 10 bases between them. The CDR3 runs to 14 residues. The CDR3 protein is CASSLGAGGQPQHF. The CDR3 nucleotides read TGTGCCAGCAGCTTAGGCGCAGGTGGTCAGCCCCAGCATTTT.

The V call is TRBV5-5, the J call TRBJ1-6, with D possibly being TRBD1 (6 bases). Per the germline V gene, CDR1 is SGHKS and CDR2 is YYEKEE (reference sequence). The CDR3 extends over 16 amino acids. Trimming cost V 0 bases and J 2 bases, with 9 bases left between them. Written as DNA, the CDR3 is TGTGCCAGCAGCTTGGAGGCAGGGGCCTATAATTCACCCCTCCACTTT. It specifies CASSLEAGAYNSPLHF.

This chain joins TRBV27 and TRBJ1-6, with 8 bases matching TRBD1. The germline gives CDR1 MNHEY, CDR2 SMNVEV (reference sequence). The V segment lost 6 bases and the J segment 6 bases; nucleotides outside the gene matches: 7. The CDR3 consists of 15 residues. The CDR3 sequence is CASRSQGARNSPLHF. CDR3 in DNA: TGTGCCAGCAGGTCCCAGGGGGCGCGTAATTCACCCCTCCACTTT.

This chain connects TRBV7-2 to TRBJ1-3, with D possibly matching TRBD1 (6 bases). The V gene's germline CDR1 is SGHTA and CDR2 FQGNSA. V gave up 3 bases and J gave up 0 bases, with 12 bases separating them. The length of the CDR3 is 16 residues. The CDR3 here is CASSFGGAGSGNTIYF. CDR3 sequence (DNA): TGTGCCAGCAGCTTCGGGGGGGCCGGCTCTGGAAACACCATATATTTT.

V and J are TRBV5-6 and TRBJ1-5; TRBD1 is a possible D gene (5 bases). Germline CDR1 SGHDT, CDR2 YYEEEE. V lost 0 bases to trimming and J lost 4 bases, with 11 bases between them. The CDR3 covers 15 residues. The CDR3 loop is CASSLEGLENQPQHF. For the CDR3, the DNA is TGTGCCAGCAGCTTGGAGGGGTTGGAGAATCAGCCCCAGCATTTT.

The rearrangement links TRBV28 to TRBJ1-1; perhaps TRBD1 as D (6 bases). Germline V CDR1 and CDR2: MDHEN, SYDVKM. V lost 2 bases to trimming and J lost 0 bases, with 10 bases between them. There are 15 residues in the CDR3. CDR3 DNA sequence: TGTGCCAGCAGTTTAATGGGGGGGCTGAACACTGAAGCTTTCTTT. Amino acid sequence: CASSLMGGLNTEAFF.

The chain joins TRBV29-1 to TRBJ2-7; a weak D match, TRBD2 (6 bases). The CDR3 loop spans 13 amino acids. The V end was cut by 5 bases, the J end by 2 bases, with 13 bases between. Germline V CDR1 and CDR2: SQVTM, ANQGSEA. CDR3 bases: TGCAGCGTTCACGGGGGTGGGACCTACGAGCAGTACTTC. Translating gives CSVHGGGTYEQYF.

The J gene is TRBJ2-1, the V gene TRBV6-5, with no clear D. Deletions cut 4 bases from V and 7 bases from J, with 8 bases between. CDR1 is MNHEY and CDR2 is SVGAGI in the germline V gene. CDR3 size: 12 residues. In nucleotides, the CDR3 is TGTGCCAGCAGTTCTGATCGGAATGAGCAGTTCTTC. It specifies CASSSDRNEQFF.

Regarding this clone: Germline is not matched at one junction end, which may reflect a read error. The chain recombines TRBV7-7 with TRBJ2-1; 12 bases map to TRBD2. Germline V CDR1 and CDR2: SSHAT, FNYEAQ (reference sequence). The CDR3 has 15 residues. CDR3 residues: CASSQTSGRLNEQFF. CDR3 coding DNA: TGTGCTAGCAGTCAGACTAGCGGGAGATTAAATGAGCAGTTCTTC. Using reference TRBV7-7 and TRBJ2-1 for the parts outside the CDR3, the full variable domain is GAGVSQSPRYKVTKRGQDVTLRCDPISSHATLYWYQQALGQGPEFLTYFNYEAQPDKSGLPSDRFSAERPEGSISTLTIQRTEQRDSAMYRCASSQTSGRLNEQFFGPGTRLTVL.

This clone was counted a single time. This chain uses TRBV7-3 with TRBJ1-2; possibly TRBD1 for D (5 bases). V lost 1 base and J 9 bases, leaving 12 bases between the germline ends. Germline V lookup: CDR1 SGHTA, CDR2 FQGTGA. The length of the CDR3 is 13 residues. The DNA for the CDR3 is TGTGCCAGCAGCTTAATAGGGGATGGGAGCTACACCTTC. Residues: CASSLIGDGSYTF.

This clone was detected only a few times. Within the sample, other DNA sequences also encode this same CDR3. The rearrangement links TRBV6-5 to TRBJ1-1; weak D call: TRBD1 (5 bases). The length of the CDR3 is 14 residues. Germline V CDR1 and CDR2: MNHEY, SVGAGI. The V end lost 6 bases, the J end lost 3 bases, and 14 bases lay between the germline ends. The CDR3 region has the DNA TGTGCCAGCAGAAAATTGGGGGGGGACACTGAAGCTTTCTTT. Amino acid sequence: CASRKLGGDTEAFF.

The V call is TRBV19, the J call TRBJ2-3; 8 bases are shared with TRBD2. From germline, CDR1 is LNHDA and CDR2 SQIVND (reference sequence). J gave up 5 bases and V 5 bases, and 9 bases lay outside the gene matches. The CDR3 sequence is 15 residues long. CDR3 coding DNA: TGTGCCAGTAGTTTAAACCGGGGGGGCAGAGATACGCAGTATTTT. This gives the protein CASSLNRGGRDTQYF.

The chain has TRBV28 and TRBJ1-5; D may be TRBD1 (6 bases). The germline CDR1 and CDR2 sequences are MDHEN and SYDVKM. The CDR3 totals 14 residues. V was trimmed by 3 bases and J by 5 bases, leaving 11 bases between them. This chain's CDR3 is CASSFAGGHQPQHF. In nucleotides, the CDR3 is TGTGCCAGCAGTTTTGCGGGGGGGCATCAGCCCCAGCATTTT.

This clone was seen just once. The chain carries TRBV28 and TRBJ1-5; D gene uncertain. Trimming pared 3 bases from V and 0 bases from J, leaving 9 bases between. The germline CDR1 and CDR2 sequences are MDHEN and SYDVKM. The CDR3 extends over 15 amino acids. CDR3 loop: CASSFVPFSNQPQHF. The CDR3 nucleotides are TGTGCCAGCAGTTTCGTCCCCTTTAGCAATCAGCCCCAGCATTTT.